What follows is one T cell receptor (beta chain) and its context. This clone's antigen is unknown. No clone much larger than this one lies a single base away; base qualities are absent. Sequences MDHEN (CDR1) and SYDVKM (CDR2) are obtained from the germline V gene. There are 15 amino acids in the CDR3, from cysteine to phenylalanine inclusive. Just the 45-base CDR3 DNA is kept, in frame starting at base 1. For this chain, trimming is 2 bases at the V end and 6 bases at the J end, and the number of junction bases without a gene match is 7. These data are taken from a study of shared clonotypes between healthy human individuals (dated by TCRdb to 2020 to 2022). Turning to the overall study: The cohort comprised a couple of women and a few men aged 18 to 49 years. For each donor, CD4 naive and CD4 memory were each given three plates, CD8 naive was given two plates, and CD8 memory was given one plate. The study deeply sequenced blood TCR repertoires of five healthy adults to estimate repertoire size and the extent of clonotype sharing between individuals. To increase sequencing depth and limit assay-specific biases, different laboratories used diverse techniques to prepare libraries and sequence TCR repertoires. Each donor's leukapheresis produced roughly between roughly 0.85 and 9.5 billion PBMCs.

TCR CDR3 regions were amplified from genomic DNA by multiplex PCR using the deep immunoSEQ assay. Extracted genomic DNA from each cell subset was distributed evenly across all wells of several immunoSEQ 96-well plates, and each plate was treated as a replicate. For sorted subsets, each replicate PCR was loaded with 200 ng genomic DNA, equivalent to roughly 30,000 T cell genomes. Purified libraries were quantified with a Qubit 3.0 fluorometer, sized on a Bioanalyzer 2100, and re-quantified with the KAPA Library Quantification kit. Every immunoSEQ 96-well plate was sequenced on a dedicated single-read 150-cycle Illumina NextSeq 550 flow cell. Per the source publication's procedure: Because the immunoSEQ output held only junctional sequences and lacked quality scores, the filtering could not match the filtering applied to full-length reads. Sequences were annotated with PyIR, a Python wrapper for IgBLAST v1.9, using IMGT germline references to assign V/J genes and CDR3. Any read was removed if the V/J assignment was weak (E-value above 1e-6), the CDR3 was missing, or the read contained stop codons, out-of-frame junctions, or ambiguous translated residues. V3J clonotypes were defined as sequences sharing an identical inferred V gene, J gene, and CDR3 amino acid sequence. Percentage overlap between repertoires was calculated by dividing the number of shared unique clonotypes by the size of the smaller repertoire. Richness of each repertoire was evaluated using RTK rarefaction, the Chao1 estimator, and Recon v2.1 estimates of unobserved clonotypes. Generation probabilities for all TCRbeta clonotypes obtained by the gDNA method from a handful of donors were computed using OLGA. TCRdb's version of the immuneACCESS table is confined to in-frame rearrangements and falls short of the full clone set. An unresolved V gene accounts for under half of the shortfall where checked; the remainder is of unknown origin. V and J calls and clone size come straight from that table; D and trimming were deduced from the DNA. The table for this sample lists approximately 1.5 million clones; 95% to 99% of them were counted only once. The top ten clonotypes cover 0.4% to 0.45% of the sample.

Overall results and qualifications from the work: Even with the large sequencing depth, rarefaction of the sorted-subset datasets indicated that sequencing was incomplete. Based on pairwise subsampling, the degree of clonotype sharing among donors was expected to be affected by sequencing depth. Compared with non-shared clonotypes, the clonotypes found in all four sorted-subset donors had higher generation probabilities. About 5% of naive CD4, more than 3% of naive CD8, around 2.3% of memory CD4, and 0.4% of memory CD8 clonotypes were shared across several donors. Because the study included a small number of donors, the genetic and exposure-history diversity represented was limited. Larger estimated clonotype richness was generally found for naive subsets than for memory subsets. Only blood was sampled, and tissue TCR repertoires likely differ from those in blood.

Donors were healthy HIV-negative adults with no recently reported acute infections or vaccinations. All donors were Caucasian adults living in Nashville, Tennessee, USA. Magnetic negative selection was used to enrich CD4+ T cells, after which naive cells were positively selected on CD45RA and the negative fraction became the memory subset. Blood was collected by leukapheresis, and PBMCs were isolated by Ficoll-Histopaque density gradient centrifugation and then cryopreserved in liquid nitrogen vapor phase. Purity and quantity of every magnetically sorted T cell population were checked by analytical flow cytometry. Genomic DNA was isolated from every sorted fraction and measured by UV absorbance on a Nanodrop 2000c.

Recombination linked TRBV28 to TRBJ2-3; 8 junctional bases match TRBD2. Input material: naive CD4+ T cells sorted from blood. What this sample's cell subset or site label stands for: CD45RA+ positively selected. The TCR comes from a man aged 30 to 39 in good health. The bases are TGTGCCAGCAGTTTAGCGGGAGGCCGGGGGGATACGCAGTATTTT. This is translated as CASSLAGGRGDTQYF. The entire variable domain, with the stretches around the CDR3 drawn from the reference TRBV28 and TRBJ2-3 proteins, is DVKVTQSSRYLVKRTGEKVFLECVQDMDHENMFWYRQDPGLGLRLIYFSYDVKMKEKGDIPEGYSVSREKKERFSLILESASTNQTSMYLCASSLAGGRGDTQYFGPGTRLTVL.